The 12 T cell receptor beta chains below come from one sample, sequenced in a study of T-cell memory formation after mild COVID-19 (dated by TCRdb to 2020 to 2023). The library came from 5' RACE. Reads for this sample came from an Illumina NovaSeq 6000. TCRdb ran its own pipeline on the public reads, namely fastp trimming at Q25 and MiXCR clone calling, and kept in-frame beta chains. Identical CDR3 protein sequences are pooled into one entry, listed with their most common genes and DNA. This sample is represented by roughly 400,000 distinct CDR3 sequences; 15% to 20% of them were singletons. The ten biggest clones cover about a fifth of the sample. Sequenced sample: PBMCs or a T cell subset sorted from them (not recorded which). Receptor source: a young man who had mild COVID-19 (a few samples of this study predate the infection). The sample titles of this study are shuffled in the database, so cell type and time point are left out; the donor was told from shared clones.

This clonotype has a handful of counts. The chain carries TRBV18 and TRBJ2-3; D assignment may be TRBD1 or TRBD2 (5 bases each). The CDR3 spans 16 residues. With 6 bases removed from V and 7 bases from J, the gap between germline ends came to 23 bases. CDR1 and CDR2 from the germline V gene are KGHSH and LQKENI. DNA for the CDR3: TGTGCCAGCTCGTCCACCGGGACCACACCCCTATATACGCAGTATTTT. Amino acids: CASSSTGTTPLYTQYF.

This clonotype occurred a few times. CDR3 residues: CASSFISGDEQYF. The CDR3, as DNA: TGTGCCAGCAGTTTCATCTCCGGCGACGAGCAGTACTTC. The V call is TRBV27, the J call TRBJ2-7; D not certain. The V end lost 3 bases, the J end lost 5 bases, and 11 bases lay between the germline ends. CDR1 MNHEY and CDR2 SMNVEV come from the germline V gene (reference sequence). The CDR3 runs to 13 residues.

A few counts support this clonotype. The V call is TRBV7-6, the J call TRBJ1-2, with D maybe TRBD1 (6 bases). Germline V gene sequence: CDR1 SGHVS, CDR2 FNYEAQ. The CDR3 runs to 13 residues. The V end was cut by 5 bases, the J end by 4 bases, with 11 bases between. CDR3 DNA: TGTGCCAGCAGCGGCCAGGGGCCCTATGGCTACACCTTC. It encodes CASSGQGPYGYTF.

This clonotype occurred a few times. The CDR3 loop reads CASSFGARNTGELFF. The CDR3 DNA sequence: TGTGCCAGCAGTTTTGGGGCCAGGAACACCGGGGAGCTGTTTTTT. J is TRBJ2-2 and V is TRBV12-3 or TRBV12-4; maybe TRBD1 (5 bases). V lost 3 bases and J lost 1, with 9 bases in between. This CDR3 is built from 15 residues.

This chain uses TRBV11-1 with TRBJ1-2, with D perhaps TRBD1 (6 bases). The V gene lost 5 bases and the J gene lost 3 bases, with 10 bases spanning the gap. The CDR3 loop spans 13 amino acids. Germline lookup yields CDR1 SGHAT and CDR2 FQDESV (reference sequence). This chain's CDR3 is CASSPGEHYGYTF. DNA of the CDR3: TGTGCCAGCAGCCCAGGGGAACACTATGGCTACACCTTC.

The genes are TRBV3-1 and TRBJ2-3, with D perhaps matching TRBD2 (5 bases). CDR1 is LGHDT and CDR2 is YNNKEL in the germline V gene (reference sequence). With 3 bases removed from V and 2 bases from J, the gap between germline ends came to 27 bases. The CDR3 loop spans 20 amino acids. The CDR3 here is CASSHPGDPPVQIYTDTQYF. The CDR3 DNA sequence: TGTGCCAGCAGCCATCCCGGGGATCCCCCTGTCCAGATTTACACAGATACGCAGTATTTT.

The chain uses TRBV12-3 or TRBV12-4 and TRBJ2-1; D is undetermined. Trimming removed 2 bases at V and 2 bases at J, with 13 bases between. The CDR3 runs 16 residues. CDR3 region: CASSLIRPGPYNEQFF. The CDR3 DNA follows: TGTGCCAGCAGTTTAATCAGACCCGGCCCCTACAATGAGCAGTTCTTC.

This chain joins TRBV7-8 and TRBJ1-5; D remains ambiguous. The CDR3 has 15 amino acids. CDR1 SGHVS and CDR2 FQNEAQ come from the germline V gene. The V end lost 5 bases, the J end lost 4 bases, and 15 bases lay between the germline ends. The CDR3: CASSPDRGWNQPQHF. In DNA, the CDR3 is TGTGCCAGCAGCCCAGATCGGGGATGGAATCAGCCCCAGCATTTT.

This clonotype was found a few times. The chain recombines TRBV7-9 with TRBJ1-5; no definite D call. V was clipped by 7 bases and J by 1 base, with 14 bases between them. Germline V CDR1 and CDR2: SEHNR, FQNEAQ (reference sequence). The CDR3 is 15 residues long. In DNA form, the CDR3 reads TGTGCCAGCACCCCCGCCGGAGGGAGCAATCAGCCCCAGCATTTT. It yields the protein CASTPAGGSNQPQHF.

This clonotype has a handful of counts. The chain joins TRBV13 to TRBJ1-4, with D unresolved. The CDR3 is made up of 13 amino acids. The germline V gene encodes CDR1 PRHDT and CDR2 FYEKMQ (reference sequence). V dropped 2 bases and J dropped 8 bases, with 9 bases sitting between them. CDR3 nucleotide sequence: TGTGCCAGCAGCTTACACGAGAGGGAAAAACTGTTTTTT. Its translation is CASSLHEREKLFF. Combining the CDR3 with reference TRBV13 and TRBJ1-4 gives the whole variable domain AAGVIQSPRHLIKEKRETATLKCYPIPRHDTVYWYQQGPGQDPQFLISFYEKMQSDKGSIPDRFSAQQFSDYHSELNMSSLELGDSALYFCASSLHEREKLFFGSGTQLSVL.

The genes are TRBV5-6 and TRBJ2-7, with D possibly being TRBD1 (5 bases). Trimming pared 0 bases from V and 6 bases from J, leaving 13 bases between. The CDR3 totals 14 residues. Germline V lookup: CDR1 SGHDT, CDR2 YYEEEE. CDR3: CASSLAGQRGEQYF. The CDR3 DNA reads as TGTGCCAGCAGCTTGGCCGGACAAAGGGGCGAGCAGTACTTC.

This clonotype occurred a few times. V gene TRBV20-1 combines with J gene TRBJ1-6; no firm D call. Trimming removed 6 bases from V and 4 bases from J, with 13 bases in between. The CDR3 runs 14 residues. Germline assignment: CDR1 DFQATT and CDR2 SNEGSKA (reference sequence). This CDR3 reads CSAPRGSYNSPLHF. CDR3 nucleotides: TGCAGTGCACCTCGGGGTTCTTATAATTCACCCCTCCACTTT.